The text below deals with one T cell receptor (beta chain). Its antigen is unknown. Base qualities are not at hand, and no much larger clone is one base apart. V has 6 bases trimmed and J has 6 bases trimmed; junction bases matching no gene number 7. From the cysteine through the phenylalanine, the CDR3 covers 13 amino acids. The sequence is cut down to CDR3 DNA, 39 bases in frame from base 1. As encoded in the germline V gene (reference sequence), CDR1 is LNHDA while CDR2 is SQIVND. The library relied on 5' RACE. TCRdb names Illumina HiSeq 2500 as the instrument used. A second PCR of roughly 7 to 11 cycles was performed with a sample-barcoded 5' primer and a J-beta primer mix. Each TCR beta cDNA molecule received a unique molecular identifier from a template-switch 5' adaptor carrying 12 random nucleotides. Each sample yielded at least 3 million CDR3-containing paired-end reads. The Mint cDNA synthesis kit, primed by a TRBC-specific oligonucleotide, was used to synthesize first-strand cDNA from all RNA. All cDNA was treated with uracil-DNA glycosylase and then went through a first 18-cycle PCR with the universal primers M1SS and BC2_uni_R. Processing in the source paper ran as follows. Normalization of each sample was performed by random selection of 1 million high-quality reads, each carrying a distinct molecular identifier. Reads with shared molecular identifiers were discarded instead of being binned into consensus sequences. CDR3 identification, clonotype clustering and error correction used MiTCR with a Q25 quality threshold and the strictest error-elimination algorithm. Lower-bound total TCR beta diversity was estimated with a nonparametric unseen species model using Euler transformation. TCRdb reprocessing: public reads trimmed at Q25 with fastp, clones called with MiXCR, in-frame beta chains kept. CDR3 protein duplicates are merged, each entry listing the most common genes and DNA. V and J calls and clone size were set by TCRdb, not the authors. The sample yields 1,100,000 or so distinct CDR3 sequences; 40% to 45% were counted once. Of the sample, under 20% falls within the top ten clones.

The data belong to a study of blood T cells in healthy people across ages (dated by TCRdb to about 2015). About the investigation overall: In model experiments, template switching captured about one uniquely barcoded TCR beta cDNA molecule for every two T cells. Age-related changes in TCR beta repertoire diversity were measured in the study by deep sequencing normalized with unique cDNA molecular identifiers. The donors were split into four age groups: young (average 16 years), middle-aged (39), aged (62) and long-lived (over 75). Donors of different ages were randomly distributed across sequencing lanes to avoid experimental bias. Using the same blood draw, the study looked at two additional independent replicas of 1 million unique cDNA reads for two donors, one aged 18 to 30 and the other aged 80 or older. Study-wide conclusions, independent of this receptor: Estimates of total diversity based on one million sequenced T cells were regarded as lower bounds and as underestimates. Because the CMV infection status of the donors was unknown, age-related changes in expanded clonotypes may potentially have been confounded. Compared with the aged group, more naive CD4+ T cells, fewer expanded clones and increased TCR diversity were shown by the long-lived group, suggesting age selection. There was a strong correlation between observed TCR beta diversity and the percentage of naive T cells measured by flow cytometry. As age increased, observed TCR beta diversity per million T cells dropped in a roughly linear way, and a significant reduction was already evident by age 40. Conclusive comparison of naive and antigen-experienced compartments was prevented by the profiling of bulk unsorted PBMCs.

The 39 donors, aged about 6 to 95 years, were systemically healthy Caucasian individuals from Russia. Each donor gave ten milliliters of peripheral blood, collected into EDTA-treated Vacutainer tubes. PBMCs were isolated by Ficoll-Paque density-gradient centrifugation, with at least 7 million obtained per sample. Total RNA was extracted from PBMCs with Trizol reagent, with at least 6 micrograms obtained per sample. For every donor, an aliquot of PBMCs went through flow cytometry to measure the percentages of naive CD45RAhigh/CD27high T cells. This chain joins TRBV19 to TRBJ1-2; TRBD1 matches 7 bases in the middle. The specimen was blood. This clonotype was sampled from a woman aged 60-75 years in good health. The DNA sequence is TGTGCCAGTAGGATTGACAGGGCGGATGGCTACACCTTC. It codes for CASRIDRADGYTF.